This TCR beta chain comes out of a study of T-cell memory formation after mild COVID-19. Trimming left V 4 bases short and J 3 bases short, with 14 bases between. CDR3 length: 15 amino acids. Germline CDR1 and CDR2: SGHAT and FQDESV (reference sequence). TCRdb itself ran the 5' RACE reads through MiXCR, one entry per CDR3 protein. The sample consists of around 310,000 distinct CDR3 sequences, 13% to 15% of them appearing once. The sequence derives from a man aged 18 to 30 who had mild COVID-19 (a few samples of this study predate the infection). Cell type and time point are not known. The sample taken for sequencing was PBMCs or a T cell subset sorted from them (not recorded which). This chain connects TRBV11-1 to TRBJ2-3; no reliable D call. The CDR3 loop reads CASSWSPSGTDTQYF. For the CDR3, the DNA is TGTGCCAGCAGCTGGTCCCCTTCCGGGACAGATACGCAGTATTTT.